These T cell receptor beta chains were read from a single sample in a study of T cell responses to AZD1222 COVID-19 vaccine. Generated by immunoSEQ multiplex PCR, the TCRdb table keeps only in-frame clones and is missing some. The profile shows more than 120,000 clones, roughly 88% of them singletons. Sequenced here: peripheral blood, sampled 28 days after the second AZD1222 dose. Source of these receptors: an adult who received the AZD1222 COVID-19 vaccine. CDR3s include the opening cysteine and the closing phenylalanine or tryptophan. D genes are given only for firm matches. A row's size may be missing; if present it is once, few, many or a size class.

j_call: TRBJ2-1
v_call: TRBV10-2
clone_size: NA
d_call: NA
cdr3_aa: CASTGTTNNEQFF
cdr3_nt: TGCGCCAGTACAGGGACTACCAACAATGAGCAGTTCTTC

j_call: TRBJ1-2
v_call: TRBV6-6
clone_size: NA
d_call: NA
cdr3_aa: CASHLPNYGYTF
cdr3_nt: TGTGCCAGCCACTTACCTAACTATGGCTACACCTTC

j_call: TRBJ1-5
v_call: TRBV28
clone_size: once
d_call: NA
cdr3_aa: CASSLGGSNQPQHF
cdr3_nt: TGTGCCAGCAGTTTGGGGGGGAGCAATCAGCCCCAGCATTTT

j_call: TRBJ1-2
v_call: TRBV7-2
clone_size: NA
d_call: TRBD1
cdr3_aa: CASSRRTGAVNYGYTF
cdr3_nt: TGTGCCAGCAGCAGGCGGACAGGGGCTGTTAACTATGGCTACACCTTC

j_call: TRBJ1-2
v_call: TRBV11-2
clone_size: NA
d_call: TRBD1
cdr3_aa: CASSDRDRGRWGGYTF
cdr3_nt: TGTGCCAGCAGCGACCGGGACAGGGGGCGATGGGGTGGCTACACCTTC

j_call: TRBJ2-1
v_call: TRBV5-4
clone_size: NA
d_call: TRBD2
cdr3_aa: CASSLGGLADNEQFF
cdr3_nt: TGTGCCAGCAGCTTGGGTGGACTAGCGGACAATGAGCAGTTCTTC

j_call: TRBJ2-2
v_call: TRBV29-1
clone_size: NA
d_call: NA
cdr3_aa: CSVVTKFSGELFF
cdr3_nt: TGCAGCGTTGTCACAAAATTCTCCGGGGAGCTGTTTTTT

j_call: TRBJ1-4
v_call: TRBV28
clone_size: NA
d_call: NA
cdr3_aa: CASSLPTGTAGGKLFF
cdr3_nt: TGTGCCAGCAGTTTACCCACCGGGACGGCGGGAGGAAAACTGTTTTTT

j_call: TRBJ1-1
v_call: TRBV28
clone_size: NA
d_call: TRBD1
cdr3_aa: CASSPWTGNTEAFF
cdr3_nt: TGTGCCAGCAGCCCCTGGACAGGGAACACTGAAGCTTTCTTT

j_call: TRBJ1-1
v_call: TRBV6-1
clone_size: NA
d_call: NA
cdr3_aa: CASSERWQHMNTEAFF
cdr3_nt: TGTGCCAGCAGTGAAAGGTGGCAGCACATGAACACTGAAGCTTTCTTT

j_call: TRBJ1-1
v_call: TRBV6-5
clone_size: NA
d_call: NA
cdr3_aa: CASKAGVNTEAFF
cdr3_nt: TGTGCCAGCAAAGCCGGGGTGAACACTGAAGCTTTCTTT

j_call: TRBJ1-5
v_call: TRBV6-5
clone_size: NA
d_call: NA
cdr3_aa: CASSPEAGQPQHF
cdr3_nt: TGTGCCAGCAGTCCAGAAGCGGGTCAGCCCCAGCATTTT

j_call: TRBJ1-4
v_call: TRBV7-6
clone_size: medium-sized
d_call: NA
cdr3_aa: CASSLEPGMNEKLFF
cdr3_nt: TGTGCCAGCAGCTTAGAGCCAGGGATGAATGAAAAACTGTTTTTT

j_call: TRBJ1-6
v_call: TRBV30
clone_size: NA
d_call: NA
cdr3_aa: CAWRGGYYSPLHF
cdr3_nt: TGTGCCTGGAGAGGAGGGTACTATTCACCCCTCCACTTT

j_call: TRBJ2-1
v_call: TRBV3-1/TRBV3-2
clone_size: NA
d_call: TRBD2
cdr3_aa: CASSFRTSGDWDEQFF
cdr3_nt: TGTGCCAGCAGTTTCCGGACTAGCGGGGATTGGGATGAGCAGTTCTTC

j_call: TRBJ2-3
v_call: TRBV30
clone_size: NA
d_call: NA
cdr3_aa: CAWRGQGIGTDTQYF
cdr3_nt: TGTGCCTGGAGAGGTCAAGGCATAGGCACAGATACGCAGTATTTT

j_call: TRBJ2-3
v_call: TRBV5-1
clone_size: NA
d_call: NA
cdr3_aa: CASSPRQAAGTDTQYF
cdr3_nt: TGCGCCAGCAGCCCGAGACAGGCTGCGGGCACAGATACGCAGTATTTT

j_call: TRBJ2-2
v_call: TRBV7-6
clone_size: NA
d_call: TRBD1
cdr3_aa: CASSSSRDRGFGELFF
cdr3_nt: TGTGCCAGCAGCTCGTCTCGGGACAGGGGATTCGGGGAGCTGTTTTTT

j_call: TRBJ2-7
v_call: TRBV18
clone_size: once
d_call: NA
cdr3_aa: CASSPSGKSYEQYF
cdr3_nt: TGTGCCAGCTCACCATCCGGGAAGTCCTACGAGCAGTACTTC